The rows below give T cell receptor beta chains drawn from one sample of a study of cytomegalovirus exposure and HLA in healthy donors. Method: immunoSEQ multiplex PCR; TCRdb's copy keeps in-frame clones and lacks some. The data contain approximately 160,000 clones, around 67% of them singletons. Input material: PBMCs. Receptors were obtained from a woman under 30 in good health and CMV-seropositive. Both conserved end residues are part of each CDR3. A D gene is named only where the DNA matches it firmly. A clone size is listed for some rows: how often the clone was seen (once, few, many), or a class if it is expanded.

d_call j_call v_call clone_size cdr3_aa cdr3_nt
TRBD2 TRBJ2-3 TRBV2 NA CASSDGASGRTDTQYF TGTGCCAGCAGTGATGGCGCTAGCGGGAGAACAGATACGCAGTATTTT
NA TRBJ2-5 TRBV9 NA CASSRRGGAGRETQYF TGTGCCAGCAGCAGGAGAGGGGGGGCCGGTAGAGAGACCCAGTACTTC
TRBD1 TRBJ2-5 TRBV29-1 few CSVDDRGETQYF TGCAGCGTTGATGACAGGGGAGAGACCCAGTACTTC
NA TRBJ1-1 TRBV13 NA CASSLWGVVNTEAFF TGTGCCAGCAGCTTATGGGGGGTGGTAAACACTGAAGCTTTCTTT
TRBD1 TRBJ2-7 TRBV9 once CASSVTGDEQYF TGTGCCAGCAGCGTAACAGGGGACGAGCAGTACTTC
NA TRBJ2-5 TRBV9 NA CASSVGWGGETQYF TGTGCCAGCAGCGTAGGATGGGGAGGAGAGACCCAGTACTTC
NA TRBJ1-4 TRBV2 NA CASNLLQFNEKLFF TGTGCCAGCAATCTGCTCCAGTTTAATGAAAAACTGTTTTTT
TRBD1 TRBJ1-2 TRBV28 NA CASSPRDRVYTF TGTGCCAGCAGTCCCCGGGACAGGGTCTACACCTTC
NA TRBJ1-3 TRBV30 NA CAWSVPHLAGNTIYF TGTGCCTGGAGTGTACCCCATTTAGCCGGAAACACCATATATTTT
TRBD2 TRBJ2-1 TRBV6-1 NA CASREAGGNHNEQFF TGTGCCAGCAGGGAAGCGGGAGGGAACCACAATGAGCAGTTCTTC
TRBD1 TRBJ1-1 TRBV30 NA CASPGPSTGINTEAFF TGTGCCTCCCCAGGGCCCTCGACAGGGATTAACACTGAAGCTTTCTTT
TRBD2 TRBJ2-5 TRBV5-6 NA CASSPPGLQETQYF TGTGCCAGCAGCCCTCCGGGACTACAAGAGACCCAGTACTTC